The source of this TCR beta chain is a study of spatial heterogeneity in lung cancer. In TCRdb, the 5' RACE reads were re-called with MiXCR into one record per CDR3 protein. The profile shows roughly 5,100 distinct CDR3 sequences, under 15% of them singletons. This clonotype occurred many times. Its antigen is not known. Study-wide results and caveats: Counts that tracked tumor mutation counts were those of expanded intratumoral alpha and beta TCRs.

The time point was: sample taken at primary tumor resection. Unsorted tumor, nontumor lung tissue or cryopreserved PBMC supplied the whole RNA. This specimen consisted of lung tumor tissue, obtained at surgery. The sequence came from a male donor with early-stage non-small cell lung cancer.

The CDR3 nucleotides are TGTGCCAGCAGGCCTGGGAAGGGATACGAGCAGTACTTC. Residues: CASRPGKGYEQYF. This chain connects TRBV6-6 to TRBJ2-7; D is unclear. Germline CDR1 MNHNY, CDR2 SVGAGI (reference sequence). V shed 6 bases and J shed 4 bases, with 13 bases lying between them. The CDR3 covers 13 residues.